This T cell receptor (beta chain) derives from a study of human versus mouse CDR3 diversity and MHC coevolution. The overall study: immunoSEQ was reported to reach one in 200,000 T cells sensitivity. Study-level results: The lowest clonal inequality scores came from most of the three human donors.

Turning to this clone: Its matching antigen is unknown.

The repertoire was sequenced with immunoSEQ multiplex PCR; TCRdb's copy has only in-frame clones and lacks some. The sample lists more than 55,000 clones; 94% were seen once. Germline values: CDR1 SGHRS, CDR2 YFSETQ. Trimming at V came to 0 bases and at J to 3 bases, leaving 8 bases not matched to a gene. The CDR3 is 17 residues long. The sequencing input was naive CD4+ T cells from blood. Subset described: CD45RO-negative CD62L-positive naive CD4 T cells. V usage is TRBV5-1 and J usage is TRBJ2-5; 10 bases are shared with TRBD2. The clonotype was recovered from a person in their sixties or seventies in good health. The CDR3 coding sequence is TGCGCCAGCAGCTTGGGGCTAGCGGGGGCCTTGGAAGAGACCCAGTACTTC. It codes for CASSLGLAGALEETQYF.